These 30 T cell receptor beta chains originate from one sample sequenced in a study of shared clonotypes between healthy human individuals. Here immunoSEQ multiplex PCR was the method, and the copy in TCRdb shows in-frame clones only, minus some. The sample contains 300,000 to 400,000 clones, approximately 79% of which appear only once. What was sequenced was memory CD4+ T cells sorted from blood. Subset: CD45RA-negative fraction. All receptors derive from a young man in good health.

The chain recombines TRBV30 with TRBJ2-5; perhaps D is TRBD1 or TRBD2 (6 bases each). Trimming took 2 bases from V and 2 from J, leaving 12 bases between them. The V gene's germline CDR1 is GTSNPN and CDR2 SVGIG (reference sequence). The CDR3 totals 14 residues. CDR3 amino acids: CAWSPLGGQETQYF. In DNA form, the CDR3 reads TGTGCCTGGAGTCCCTTAGGGGGGCAAGAGACCCAGTACTTC.

The chain links TRBV21-1 to TRBJ1-2; TRBD1 is the table's D call and was not checked against the DNA. TRBV21-1 is a pseudogene. The CDR3 covers 17 residues. The CDR3 is CASSISYPQGGLGGYTF. The DNA of the CDR3 is TGTGCCAGCAGCATCTCCTACCCACAGGGTGGGCTGGGGGGCTACACCTTC.

This clone was seen a single time. V usage is TRBV6-1 and J usage is TRBJ1-2; the D is unclear. The CDR3 runs 12 residues. V was cut by 2 bases and J by 8 bases, with 9 bases left in between. Germline-derived CDR1 and CDR2 are MNHNS and SASEGT. The CDR3 here is CASSERQYGYTF. CDR3 in DNA: TGTGCCAGCAGTGAACGACAATACGGCTACACCTTC.

This chain joins TRBV7-9 and TRBJ2-5; D gene unclear. The CDR3 extends over 13 amino acids. CDR1 is SEHNR and CDR2 is FQNEAQ in the germline V gene (reference sequence). V was shortened by 0 bases and J by 1 base, with 3 bases between the two germline ends. The CDR3: CASSLAFQETQYF. CDR3 coding DNA: TGTGCCAGCAGCTTAGCGTTCCAAGAGACCCAGTACTTC.

In its sample, this clone was seen many times. This chain uses TRBV28 with TRBJ2-1; 7 nucleotides agree with TRBD2. With V trimmed by 6 bases and J by 6 bases, 14 bases remained unmatched. Looked up from germline, CDR1 is MDHEN and CDR2 is SYDVKM. CDR3 size: 16 residues. CDR3 protein: CASRSGTTGRFNEQFF. DNA of the CDR3: TGTGCCAGCAGAAGCGGGACCACAGGAAGGTTCAATGAGCAGTTCTTC.

The chain links TRBV7-2 to TRBJ2-7; TRBD1 matches at 9 bases. After removal of 8 bases from V and 2 bases from J, the junction contained 22 bases not matched to a gene. Germline CDR1 and CDR2: SGHTA and FQGNSA. The CDR3 totals 19 residues. CDR3 region: CASRTGSGQGRSRAYEQYF. In DNA, the CDR3 is TGTGCCAGCCGGACGGGATCGGGACAGGGTCGTTCGAGGGCCTACGAGCAGTACTTC.

This clone came up a few times. This chain links TRBV27 with TRBJ2-2; the D gene could be TRBD1 or TRBD2 (5 bases each). Between the trimmed V and J ends, which lost 9 bases and 6 bases, there was a span of 17 bases. The CDR3 contains 14 residues. Germline V gene lookup returns CDR1 MNHEY and CDR2 SMNVEV (reference sequence). The CDR3 bases are TGTGCCAGTACTCCCCGAGGGGTGGCCGGGGAGCTGTTTTTT. This codes for CASTPRGVAGELFF.

Here the CDR3 reads CASSRSPLAGEETQYF. Here the CDR3 DNA reads TGTGCCAGCAGCCGTTCACCGCTAGCGGGAGAGGAGACCCAGTACTTC. The chain combines TRBV28 with TRBJ2-5, with 10 bases identical to TRBD2. Germline lookup yields CDR1 MDHEN and CDR2 SYDVKM. The CDR3 has 16 amino acids. V shed 6 bases, J shed 5 bases, and the junction held 12 bases outside the gene matches.

The rearrangement uses TRBV5-1 and TRBJ1-5; no clear D. This CDR3 spans 15 amino acids. The V end was cut by 1 base, the J end by 0 bases, with 8 bases between. Germline V gene data show CDR1 as SGHRS and CDR2 as YFSETQ. CDR3 DNA: TGCGCCAGCAGCTTGCACGGCGATAGCAATCAGCCCCAGCATTTT. It yields the protein CASSLHGDSNQPQHF.

The gene calls are TRBV10-1 and TRBJ2-3; a possible D gene is TRBD1 (5 bases). There are 12 residues in the CDR3. The germline CDR1 and CDR2 sequences are WNHNN and SYGVQD (reference sequence). The V gene lost 5 bases and the J gene lost 8 bases, with 11 bases spanning the gap. CDR3 sequence reads: CASSYPQGTQYF. In DNA form, the CDR3 reads TGCGCCAGCAGTTACCCTCAGGGTACGCAGTATTTT.

This clone was observed a few times. The J gene is TRBJ2-7, the V gene TRBV6-1; D is uncertain. Trimming took 6 bases from V and 12 from J, leaving 18 bases between them. Per germline, CDR1 MNHNS and CDR2 SASEGT. The CDR3 runs to 12 residues. The CDR3: CASRNDVGSPYF. The CDR3 region has the DNA TGTGCCAGCAGAAACGACGTCGGTTCTCCGTACTTC.

The rearrangement joins TRBV27 to TRBJ2-2; 9 bases line up with TRBD1. V trimming: 3 bases; J trimming: 5 bases; junction bases outside the gene matches: 4. Germline lookup yields CDR1 MNHEY and CDR2 SMNVEV (reference sequence). This CDR3 has 15 amino acids. Written as DNA, the CDR3 is TGTGCCAGCAGTTTTCCGACAGGGGGGACCGGGGAGCTGTTTTTT. It yields the protein CASSFPTGGTGELFF.

V is TRBV28 and J is TRBJ2-7, with a possible D match to TRBD2 (5 bases). The CDR3 is 11 residues long. The germline V and J ends were trimmed by 4 bases and 8 bases, with 9 bases remaining between them. Germline V CDR1 and CDR2: MDHEN, SYDVKM. The CDR3 coding sequence is TGTGCCAGCAGTTCTGTCGGGAAGCAGTACTTC. This gives the protein CASSSVGKQYF.

The gene calls are TRBV5-1 and TRBJ1-1; weak D call: TRBD1 (5 bases). Germline CDR1 reads SGHRS; CDR2 reads YFSETQ. This CDR3 has 14 amino acids. V lost 4 bases to trimming and J lost 6 bases, with 16 bases between them. In DNA, the CDR3 is TGCGCCAGCAGCGGAGGGGTGGTGCGGGCTGAAGCTTTCTTT. Protein product: CASSGGVVRAEAFF.

The V call is TRBV18, the J call TRBJ2-1; D might be TRBD1 or TRBD2, each matching 6 bases. There are 16 residues in the CDR3. Germline CDR1 KGHSH, CDR2 LQKENI. The V end lost 5 bases, the J end lost 6 bases, and 20 bases lay between the germline ends. Here the CDR3 reads CASSIFVGGILNEQFF. DNA for the CDR3: TGTGCCAGCTCAATTTTCGTGGGGGGCATCCTCAATGAGCAGTTCTTC.

The chain employs TRBV19 and TRBJ2-2; D is ambiguous. This CDR3 comprises 12 residues. Germline CDR1 is LNHDA and CDR2 is SQIVND (reference sequence). Trimming removed 4 bases from V and 7 bases from J, with 7 bases in between. The CDR3 region has the DNA TGTGCCAGTAGTAGGTCGGGCGGGGAGCTGTTTTTT. As protein: CASSRSGGELFF.

The chain recombines TRBV7-2 with TRBJ2-2, with D unclear. This CDR3 is built from 17 residues. Looked up from germline, CDR1 is SGHTA and CDR2 is FQGNSA. Deletions cut 2 bases from V and 3 bases from J, with 16 bases between. The CDR3 reads CASSLYPSPKDTGELFF. The CDR3 DNA follows: TGTGCCAGCAGCTTATACCCTTCTCCCAAAGACACCGGGGAGCTGTTTTTT.

The genes are TRBV7-8 and TRBJ2-2, with a weak D call TRBD1 (6 bases). V was trimmed by 2 bases and J by 6 bases, leaving 19 bases between them. The germline CDR1 and CDR2 sequences are SGHVS and FQNEAQ. This CDR3 is built from 17 residues. CDR3 amino acids: CASSLPRRTARPGELFF. CDR3 nucleotides: TGTGCCAGCAGCTTACCAAGGAGGACAGCCCGCCCCGGGGAGCTGTTTTTT.

The J gene is TRBJ2-3, the V gene TRBV15; 9 bases map to TRBD2. The CDR3 is made up of 18 amino acids. CDR1 is LNHNV, CDR2 YYDKDF, per germline (reference sequence). Unmatched junction bases numbered 10, after V lost 0 bases and J lost 3 bases. CDR3 sequence reads: CATSRDRGAGGLTDTQYF. CDR3 nucleotides: TGTGCCACCAGCAGAGATCGCGGAGCGGGAGGCTTGACAGATACGCAGTATTTT.

Note on this clone: This may stem from a read error, because a much larger clone lies one nucleotide away. This same CDR3 is encoded by further DNA sequences in the sample. The rearrangement uses TRBV5-1 and TRBJ1-1; D not resolved. V was trimmed by 1 base and J by 1 base, leaving 5 bases between them. CDR1 and CDR2 from the germline V gene are SGHRS and YFSETQ. The CDR3 runs to 13 residues. CDR3 bases: TGCGCCAGCAGCTTGAGGGCGAACACTGAAGCTTTCTTT. The encoded protein is CASSLRANTEAFF.

V gene TRBV10-1 combines with J gene TRBJ2-3, with 9 bases fitting TRBD1. The ends lost 5 bases at V and 2 bases at J; junction bases unmatched: 2. This CDR3 spans 14 amino acids. Germline CDR1 reads WNHNN; CDR2 reads SYGVQD (reference sequence). The CDR3 loop reads CASSRTGATDTQYF. The CDR3 DNA is TGCGCCAGCAGTCGGACAGGGGCCACAGATACGCAGTATTTT.

The count of this clone is one. The chain employs TRBV5-1 and TRBJ2-2, with TRBD2 identical over 10 bases. Germline trimming cut 0 bases from V and 2 bases from J; bases unmatched to any gene: 4. This CDR3 comprises 17 residues. CDR1 and CDR2 from the germline V gene are SGHRS and YFSETQ. The CDR3 region has the DNA TGCGCCAGCAGCTTGGGTGCTAGCGGGAGTAACACCGGGGAGCTGTTTTTT. It yields the protein CASSLGASGSNTGELFF.

The chain is built from TRBV7-9 and TRBJ2-7, with D possibly TRBD2 on 5 matching bases. This CDR3 is 13 amino acids long. Trimming removed 7 bases at V and 2 bases at J, with 12 bases between. CDR1 SEHNR and CDR2 FQNEAQ come from the germline V gene (reference sequence). The CDR3 loop reads CASISDGTYEQYF. CDR3 DNA sequence: TGTGCCAGCATAAGTGACGGGACCTACGAGCAGTACTTC.

The sample holds one count of this clone. The J gene is TRBJ2-3, the V gene TRBV6-1; D is ambiguous. The V gene lost 3 bases and the J gene lost 5 bases, with 12 bases spanning the gap. This CDR3 has 14 residues. The germline gives CDR1 MNHNS, CDR2 SASEGT. CDR3: CASSENGVVDTQYF. Here the CDR3 DNA reads TGTGCCAGCAGTGAGAACGGCGTGGTAGATACGCAGTATTTT.

V and J are TRBV18 and TRBJ1-4; possible D gene TRBD1, 6 bases. There are 13 residues in the CDR3. Trimming shortened V by 1 base and J by 8 bases, and 8 bases separated the two germline ends. Looked up from germline, CDR1 is KGHSH and CDR2 is LQKENI. CDR3: CASSPQGVEKLFF. The CDR3 nucleotides read TGTGCCAGCTCACCACAGGGGGTGGAAAAACTGTTTTTT.

The rearrangement uses TRBV5-5 and TRBJ2-3, with 8 bases lining up with TRBD1. V trimming: 3 bases; J trimming: 4 bases; junction bases outside the gene matches: 4. CDR1 is SGHKS, CDR2 YYEKEE, per germline (reference sequence). The CDR3 covers 14 residues. CDR3 DNA: TGTGCCAGCAGCTACGGACAGGGCGCAGATACGCAGTATTTT. Its translation: CASSYGQGADTQYF.

The CDR3: CASSGMYEQYF. Written as DNA, the CDR3 is TGTGCCAGCAGTGGCATGTACGAGCAGTACTTC. The chain carries TRBV6-5 and TRBJ2-5; D unresolved. With the DNA end fitting TRBJ2-7 better, the J assignment may be wrong. The CDR3 spans 11 residues. Germline-derived CDR1 and CDR2 are MNHEY and SVGAGI.

The rearrangement joins TRBV5-1 to TRBJ2-6; no reliable D call. Germline loops: CDR1 SGHRS, CDR2 YFSETQ. The V end was cut by 5 bases, the J end by 1 base, with 13 bases between. This CDR3 spans 16 amino acids. The CDR3 reads CASRFNSASGANVLTF. For the CDR3, the DNA is TGCGCCAGCAGATTTAACAGTGCATCTGGGGCCAACGTCCTGACTTTC.

Details on this clone: No DNA is shown, since the ends of the CDR3 on it are uncertain; the CDR3 is the one TCRdb lists. This chain uses TRBV4-2 with TRBJ1-2; the table gives TRBD1 as D, unverified against the DNA. The CDR3 is 17 residues long, ends included. CDR1 and CDR2 (germline): LGHNA, YNFKEQ. The CDR3 sequence: CASSQGSGQGSTNGYTF.

The gene calls are TRBV13 and TRBJ2-2, with 9 bases aligning to TRBD2. With V trimmed by 5 bases and J by 4 bases, 8 bases remained unmatched. CDR3 size: 16 residues. CDR1 PRHDT and CDR2 FYEKMQ come from the germline V gene (reference sequence). The CDR3 protein is CASSPGTSRPTGELFF. CDR3 sequence (DNA): TGTGCCAGCAGCCCAGGGACTAGCCGGCCCACCGGGGAGCTGTTTTTT.